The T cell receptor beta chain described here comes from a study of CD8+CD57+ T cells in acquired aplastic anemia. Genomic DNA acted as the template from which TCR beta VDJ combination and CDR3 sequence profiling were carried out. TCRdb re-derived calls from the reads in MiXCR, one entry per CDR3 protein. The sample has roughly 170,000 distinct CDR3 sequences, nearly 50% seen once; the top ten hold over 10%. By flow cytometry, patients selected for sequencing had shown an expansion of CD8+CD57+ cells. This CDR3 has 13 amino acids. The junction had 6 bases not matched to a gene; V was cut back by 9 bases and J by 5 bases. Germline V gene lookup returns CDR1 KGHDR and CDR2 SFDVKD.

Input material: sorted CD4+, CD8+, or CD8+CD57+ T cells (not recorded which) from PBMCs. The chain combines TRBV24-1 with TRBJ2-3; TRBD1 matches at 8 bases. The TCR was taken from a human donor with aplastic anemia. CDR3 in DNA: TGTGCCACCCGCGGACAGGGTATAGATACGCAGTATTTT. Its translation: CATRGQGIDTQYF.